Each of the 7 T cell receptor beta chains below was sequenced from the same sample in a study of identical twins. MiXCR, run by TCRdb on the 5' RACE reads, gives a single entry per CDR3 protein. The sample contains approximately 410,000 distinct CDR3 sequences, about 18% of which appear only once. The material sequenced was naive T cells sorted from blood. All receptors derive from a man aged 45 to 65 in good health.

The V gene is TRBV5-1, the J gene TRBJ2-1; 7 positions match TRBD2. The CDR3 is 15 residues long. Per germline, CDR1 SGHRS and CDR2 YFSETQ. With V trimmed by 6 bases and J by 2 bases, 8 bases remained unmatched. CDR3: CASTWTGTTYNEQFF. DNA for the CDR3: TGCGCCAGCACCTGGACCGGGACTACCTACAATGAGCAGTTCTTC.

V and J are TRBV19 and TRBJ1-6, with 9 bases that match TRBD1. The length of the CDR3 is 14 residues. V shed 6 bases, J shed 7 bases, and the junction held 4 bases outside the gene matches. CDR1 LNHDA and CDR2 SQIVND come from the germline V gene (reference sequence). CDR3 sequence reads: CASRQGAPNSPLHF. DNA of the CDR3: TGTGCCAGTAGACAGGGGGCGCCGAATTCACCCCTCCACTTT.

This clonotype was counted many times. The chain has TRBV5-1 and TRBJ2-1; TRBD2 agrees at 9 bases. The germline V gene encodes CDR1 SGHRS and CDR2 YFSETQ. The CDR3 spans 15 residues. V shed 4 bases, J shed 5 bases, and the junction held 7 bases outside the gene matches. The CDR3 sequence: CASSQGLAGNNEQFF. In DNA form, the CDR3 reads TGCGCCAGCAGCCAAGGGCTAGCGGGAAACAATGAGCAGTTCTTC.

This clonotype was seen ten or more times. The gene calls are TRBV9 and TRBJ2-7; either TRBD1 or TRBD2 may supply D (5 bases each). The CDR3 sequence is 15 residues long. V lost 0 bases, J lost 2 bases, and 12 bases lay in between. Germline loops: CDR1 SGDLS, CDR2 YYNGEE. CDR3 loop: CASSVAGAKPYEQYF. The CDR3 coding sequence is TGTGCCAGCAGCGTAGCCGGGGCTAAGCCCTACGAGCAGTACTTC.

This clonotype has ten or more counts. The chain employs TRBV25-1 and TRBJ2-5, with unresolved D. The V and J ends lost 8 bases and 5 bases respectively, with 15 bases between them. This CDR3 has 13 residues. Germline V gene lookup returns CDR1 MGHDK and CDR2 SYGVNS. The CDR3 nucleotides are TGTGCCAGCGGAAGAGGTTTGGAGGAGACCCAGTACTTC. Protein: CASGRGLEETQYF.

This clonotype has just a few counts. The chain couples TRBV6-2 or TRBV6-3 to TRBJ1-5; D is unclear. Looked up from germline, CDR1 is MNHEY and CDR2 is SVGEGT. Deletions cut 6 bases from V and 4 bases from J, with 10 bases between. CDR3 size: 13 residues. The CDR3 here is CASSLIGNQPQHF. CDR3 coding DNA: TGTGCCAGCAGCCTCATAGGGAATCAGCCCCAGCATTTT.

The sample holds many counts of this clonotype. The CDR3 loop reads CASSLLGFEVNTDTQYF. The CDR3 region has the DNA TGTGCCAGCAGTTTACTCGGGTTTGAGGTAAACACAGATACGCAGTATTTT. The genes are TRBV12-3 or TRBV12-4 and TRBJ2-3; D ambiguous. V was shortened by 2 bases and J by 2 bases, with 17 bases between the two germline ends. The CDR3 contains 17 residues.